These T cell receptor beta chains were read from a single sample in a study of T cells in Graves' hyperthyroidism and ophthalmopathy. TCRdb fed the multiplex PCR reads into MiXCR, producing one record per CDR3 protein. The sample holds 600,000 to 700,000 distinct CDR3 sequences, over 40% seen once. Material: peripheral blood or thyroid tissue (not recorded which). All receptors derive from an adult man with Graves' disease, either hyperthyroidism or ophthalmopathy (not recorded which). CDR3s include the opening cysteine and the closing phenylalanine or tryptophan. The order of the fields is clone size, D gene, J gene, V gene, CDR3 DNA, CDR3 protein. D genes are given only for firm matches. The size entry is marked missing in some rows and otherwise reads once, few, many or a size class.

size: many; D: TRBD1; J: TRBJ1-6; V: TRBV10-3; DNA: TGTGCCAGCAGATTCGACAGGGGCAATTCACCCCTCCACTTT; CDR3: CASRFDRGNSPLHF
size: .; D: TRBD2; J: TRBJ2-5; V: TRBV25-1; DNA: TGTGCCAGCAGCTTGCTCTCGCGGGAGTACCAAGAGACCCAGTACTTC; CDR3: CASSLLSREYQETQYF
size: .; D: TRBD1; J: TRBJ1-5; V: TRBV7-8; DNA: TGTGCCAGCAGCCAAGACAGGACAGGGCGTCAGCCCCAGCATTTT; CDR3: CASSQDRTGRQPQHF
size: few; D: .; J: TRBJ1-1; V: TRBV12-3/TRBV12-4; DNA: TGTGCCAGCAGGGTGCTCTCTGAAGCTTTCTTT; CDR3: CASRVLSEAFF
size: .; D: .; J: TRBJ1-6; V: TRBV2; DNA: TGTGCCAGCATTTTTGACAGAGGCGCCCCCACCCATAATTCACCCCTCCACTTT; CDR3: CASIFDRGAPTHNSPLHF
size: many; D: .; J: TRBJ1-1; V: TRBV10-3; DNA: TGTGCCATACTTCGGGACGGAACTTCTCCGCCTCTCGAAGCTTTCTTT; CDR3: CAILRDGTSPPLEAFF
size: .; D: TRBD1; J: TRBJ1-2; V: TRBV5-1; DNA: TGCGCCAGCAGCTTGGTTGAGGGGGCGCGTCTTGGCTACACCTTC; CDR3: CASSLVEGARLGYTF
size: few; D: .; J: TRBJ2-7; V: TRBV12-3/TRBV12-4; DNA: TGTGCCAGCAGTTTAGTGGCAGCCACTGCCTACGAGCAGTACTTC; CDR3: CASSLVAATAYEQYF
size: few; D: TRBD1; J: TRBJ2-6; V: TRBV7-9; DNA: TGTGCCAGCAGCCAGGGACAGGGCTCTGGGGCCAACGTCCTGACTTTC; CDR3: CASSQGQGSGANVLTF
size: many; D: .; J: TRBJ1-2; V: TRBV13; DNA: TGTGCCAGCAGCGCGGCCCGGGACTACACCTTC; CDR3: CASSAARDYTF
size: .; D: .; J: TRBJ2-2; V: TRBV6-1; DNA: TGTGCCAGTGCGGACCCTAACACCGGGGAGCTGTTTTTT; CDR3: CASADPNTGELFF
size: few; D: .; J: TRBJ1-5; V: TRBV12-3/TRBV12-4; DNA: TGTGCCAGCAGTCCTTACGGGGTTGATCAGCCCCAGCATTTT; CDR3: CASSPYGVDQPQHF
size: .; D: .; J: TRBJ2-7; V: TRBV7-9; DNA: TGTGCCAGCAGAACGTCGGGGACCTGGGTCGAGCAGTACTTC; CDR3: CASRTSGTWVEQYF
size: .; D: .; J: TRBJ1-1; V: TRBV24-1; DNA: TGTGCCACCAAGGGACTGAACACTGAAGCTTTCTTT; CDR3: CATKGLNTEAFF
size: once; D: TRBD1; J: TRBJ1-1; V: TRBV7-8; DNA: TGTGCCAGCAGCCAACCAGGGGGGGTTAACACTGAAGCTTTCTTT; CDR3: CASSQPGGVNTEAFF
size: many; D: TRBD1; J: TRBJ2-5; V: TRBV15; DNA: TGTGCCACCAGCAGATATGGGACAGGTGGGGGGGAGACCCAGTACTTC; CDR3: CATSRYGTGGGETQYF
size: .; D: TRBD1; J: TRBJ1-6; V: TRBV20-1; DNA: TGCAGTGCTAGGTTGGGGACAGGGAATTCACCCCTCCACTTT; CDR3: CSARLGTGNSPLHF
size: .; D: TRBD1; J: TRBJ1-2; V: TRBV10-3; DNA: TGTGCCAGCAGAGGGACAGGGGGCAGTAACTATGGCTACACCTTC; CDR3: CASRGTGGSNYGYTF
size: .; D: .; J: TRBJ1-3; V: TRBV7-9; DNA: TGTGCCAGCAGCCAAGACCTTGACACCATATATTTT; CDR3: CASSQDLDTIYF
size: .; D: .; J: TRBJ2-5; V: TRBV10-3; DNA: TGTGCCATCAGTGAGGGAGCGGGAGAGACCCAGTACTTC; CDR3: CAISEGAGETQYF